This TCR beta chain was captured in a study of metastatic and nonmetastatic thyroid tumors. Study-level background: The comparison covered peripheral blood and tumor or nodule tissue in malignant and benign thyroid patients.

The study's findings and limits: Benign nodules reportedly had significantly lower TCR beta diversity than malignant thyroid tumors in blood and tumor.

Trimming stripped 3 bases from V and 11 bases from J, with 23 bases between. This CDR3 region has 17 residues. Germline CDR1 MGHRA, CDR2 YSYEKL. This clone was recorded many times. Its antigen is unknown. With a much larger clone just one base away, this may be a read error. Original processing notes: Between-group CDR3 differences, defined by clinicopathological status, yielded a distant-metastasis classifier for papillary thyroid cancer. TCRdb re-called clones from the PCR reads using MiXCR. The V and J calls follow TCRdb's processing rather than the paper's. The data show about 21,000 clones, about 25% seen once. No treatment had been given to any patient before thyroid surgery.

The source of this sequence is a female donor with papillary thyroid cancer or a benign thyroid nodule (not recorded which). Some clones in this sample may be carry-over from other donors' samples. This chain connects TRBV4-1 to TRBJ1-6; TRBD1 might be the D (5 bases). Input material: blood. CDR3 in DNA: TGCGCCAGCAGCCAGGAGAGGGTTGGGGGACTGGGACCACCCCTCCACTTT. Amino acid sequence: CASSQERVGGLGPPLHF.